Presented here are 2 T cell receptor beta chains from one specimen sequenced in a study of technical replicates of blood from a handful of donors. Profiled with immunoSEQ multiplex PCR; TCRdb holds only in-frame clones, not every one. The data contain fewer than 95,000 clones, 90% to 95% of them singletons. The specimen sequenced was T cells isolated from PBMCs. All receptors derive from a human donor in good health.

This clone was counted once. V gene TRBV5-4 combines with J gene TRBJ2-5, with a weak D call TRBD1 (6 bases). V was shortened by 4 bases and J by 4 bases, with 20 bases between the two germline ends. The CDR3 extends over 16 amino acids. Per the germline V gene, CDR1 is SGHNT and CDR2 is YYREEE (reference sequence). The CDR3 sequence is CASSTTGGQIGETQYF. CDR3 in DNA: TGTGCCAGCAGCACGACCGGAGGACAGATCGGAGAGACCCAGTACTTC. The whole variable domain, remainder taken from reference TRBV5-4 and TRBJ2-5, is ETGVTQSPTHLIKTRGQQVTLRCSSQSGHNTVSWYQQALGQGPQFIFQYYREEENGRGNFPPRFSGLQFPNYSSELNVNALELDDSALYLCASSTTGGQIGETQYFGPGTRLLVL.

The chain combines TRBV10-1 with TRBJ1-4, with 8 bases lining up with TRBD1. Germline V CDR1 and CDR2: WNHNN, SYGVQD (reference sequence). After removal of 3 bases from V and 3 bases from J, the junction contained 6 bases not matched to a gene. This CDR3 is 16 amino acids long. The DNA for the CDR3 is TGCGCCAGCAGTGAATATGGGACAGGCCCTAATGAAAAACTGTTTTTT. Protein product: CASSEYGTGPNEKLFF.